These T cell receptor beta chains were read from a single sample in a study of sequential checkpoint blockade in melanoma. Assay used: immunoSEQ multiplex PCR; TCRdb lists only in-frame clones, some missing. The sample holds some 8,000 clones, about 28% seen once. Sequenced material: tumor tissue (inferred from file names), taken from a patient given nivolumab and ipilimumab in sequence. These receptor sequences come from a human donor with melanoma. CDR3s include the opening cysteine and the closing phenylalanine or tryptophan. Each record gives: clone size, D gene, V gene, J gene, CDR3 length, CDR3 DNA, CDR3 protein. The D gene is left open where the match is weak. Some rows have no size entry. The others give once, few or many, or a class for an expanded clone.

size: many
D: .
V: TRBV11-3
J: TRBJ1-1
length: 14
DNA: TGTGCCAGCAGCTTAGGTGGCAAGAACACTGAAGCTTTCTTT
CDR3: CASSLGGKNTEAFF

size: many
D: .
V: TRBV11-3
J: TRBJ1-6
length: 15
DNA: TGTGCCAGCAGCCCTTCCCAGGGTTACGGTTCACCCCTCCACTTT
CDR3: CASSPSQGYGSPLHF

size: .
D: TRBD2
V: TRBV11-3
J: TRBJ2-3
length: 16
DNA: TGTGCCAGCAGCTTAATAACCACTAGCGGCACAGATACGCAGTATTTT
CDR3: CASSLITTSGTDTQYF

size: few
D: .
V: TRBV4-1
J: TRBJ1-5
length: 15
DNA: TGCGCCAGCAGCCAAGACCCCCAGGCCAATCAGCCCCAGCATTTT
CDR3: CASSQDPQANQPQHF

size: .
D: TRBD2
V: TRBV9
J: TRBJ2-1
length: 15
DNA: TGTGCCAGCAGCGTAGAGGGTAGCGGGGCCATGGAGCAGTTCTTC
CDR3: CASSVEGSGAMEQFF

size: .
D: .
V: TRBV14
J: TRBJ1-2
length: 13
DNA: TGTGCCAGCAGCCAATATCAACAGGGATTATACACCTTC
CDR3: CASSQYQQGLYTF

size: many
D: TRBD2
V: TRBV11-3
J: TRBJ2-5
length: 14
DNA: TGTGCCAGCAGCTGGAGCGGGGGTCAAGAGACCCAGTACTTC
CDR3: CASSWSGGQETQYF

size: many
D: TRBD1
V: TRBV6-8
J: TRBJ1-2
length: 18
DNA: TGTGCCAGCAGCTACTCTACAGGGGGCACGCAAGCTAACTATGGCTACACCTTC
CDR3: CASSYSTGGTQANYGYTF

size: .
D: .
V: TRBV6-8
J: TRBJ2-2
length: 13
DNA: TGTGCCAGCAGTTACGTATTCACCGGGGAGCTGTTTTTT
CDR3: CASSYVFTGELFF

size: .
D: .
V: TRBV19
J: TRBJ2-4
length: 15
DNA: TGTGCCAGTAGTATGCCCGGAGACAGTAAAAACATTCAGTACTTC
CDR3: CASSMPGDSKNIQYF

size: large
D: TRBD1
V: TRBV15
J: TRBJ2-2
length: 14
DNA: TGTGCCACCAGGGGGACAGAGAGCACCGGGGAGCTGTTTTTT
CDR3: CATRGTESTGELFF

size: few
D: .
V: TRBV30
J: TRBJ2-3
length: 12
DNA: TGTGCCTGGAAACCCGACGGGGATACGCAGTATTTT
CDR3: CAWKPDGDTQYF

size: many
D: .
V: TRBV11-3
J: TRBJ1-3
length: 16
DNA: TGTGCCAGCAGCTTGGCCGGCGGATCCTCTGGAAACACCATATATTTT
CDR3: CASSLAGGSSGNTIYF

size: .
D: .
V: TRBV11-3
J: TRBJ2-5
length: 15
DNA: TGTGCCAGCAGCTTAATAGGAAACCCAGGGGAGACCCAGTACTTC
CDR3: CASSLIGNPGETQYF

size: medium-sized
D: .
V: TRBV9
J: TRBJ2-3
length: 13
DNA: TGTGCCAGCAGCGTACGGGGCACAGATACGCAGTATTTT
CDR3: CASSVRGTDTQYF

size: few
D: .
V: TRBV19
J: TRBJ1-6
length: 12
DNA: TGTGCCAGTAGTTGGATGGATTCACCCCTCCACTTT
CDR3: CASSWMDSPLHF

size: .
D: TRBD1
V: TRBV18
J: TRBJ2-3
length: 17
DNA: TGTGCCAGCTCACCTCGACAGGGAACCGGGGGCACAGATACGCAGTATTTT
CDR3: CASSPRQGTGGTDTQYF

size: medium-sized
D: TRBD1
V: TRBV11-3
J: TRBJ2-1
length: 15
DNA: TGTGCCAGCAGCCAGGATTTAGGACAGGATAATGAGCAGTTCTTC
CDR3: CASSQDLGQDNEQFF

size: .
D: TRBD1
V: TRBV29-1
J: TRBJ1-1
length: 14
DNA: TGCAGCGTCGAGACCGGGACAGGGGGAACTGAAGCTTTCTTT
CDR3: CSVETGTGGTEAFF